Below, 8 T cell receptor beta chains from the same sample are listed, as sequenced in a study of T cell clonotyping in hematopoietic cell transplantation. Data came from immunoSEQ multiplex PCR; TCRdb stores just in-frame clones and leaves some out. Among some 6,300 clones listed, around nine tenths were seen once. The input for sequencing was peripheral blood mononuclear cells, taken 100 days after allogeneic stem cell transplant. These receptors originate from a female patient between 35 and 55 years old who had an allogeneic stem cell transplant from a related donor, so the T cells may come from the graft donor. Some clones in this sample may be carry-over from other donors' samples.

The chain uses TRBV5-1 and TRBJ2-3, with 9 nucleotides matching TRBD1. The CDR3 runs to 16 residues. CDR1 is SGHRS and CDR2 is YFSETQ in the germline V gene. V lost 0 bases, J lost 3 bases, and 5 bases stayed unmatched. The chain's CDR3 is CASSLGDRVYTDTQYF. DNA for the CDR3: TGCGCCAGCAGCTTGGGGGACAGGGTGTATACAGATACGCAGTATTTT.

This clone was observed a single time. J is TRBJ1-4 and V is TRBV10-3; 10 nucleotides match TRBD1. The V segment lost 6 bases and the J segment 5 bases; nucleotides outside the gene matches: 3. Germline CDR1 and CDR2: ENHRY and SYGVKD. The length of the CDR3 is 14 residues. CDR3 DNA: TGTGCCATCAGGAGGACAGGGGGAAATGAAAAACTGTTTTTT. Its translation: CAIRRTGGNEKLFF.

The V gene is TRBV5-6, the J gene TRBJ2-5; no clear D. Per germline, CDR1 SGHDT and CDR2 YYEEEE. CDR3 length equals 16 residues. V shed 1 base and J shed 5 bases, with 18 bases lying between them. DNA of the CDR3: TGTGCCAGCAGCTTGCTTTTGACTGCAGAGTCCGAGACCCAGTACTTC. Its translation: CASSLLLTAESETQYF.

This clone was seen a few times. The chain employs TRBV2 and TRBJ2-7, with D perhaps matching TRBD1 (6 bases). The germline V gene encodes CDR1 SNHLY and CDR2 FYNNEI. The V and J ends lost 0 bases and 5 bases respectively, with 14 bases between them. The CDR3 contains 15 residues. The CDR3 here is CASSEAGTREDEQYF. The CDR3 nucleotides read TGTGCCAGCAGTGAAGCGGGGACAAGGGAAGACGAGCAGTACTTC.

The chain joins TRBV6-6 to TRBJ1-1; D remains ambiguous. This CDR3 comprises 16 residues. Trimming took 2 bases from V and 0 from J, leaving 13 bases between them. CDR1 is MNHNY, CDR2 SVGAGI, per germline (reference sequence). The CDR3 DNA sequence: TGTGCCAGCAGTTACACCGGACGGGCTCTGAACACTGAAGCTTTCTTT. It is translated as CASSYTGRALNTEAFF.

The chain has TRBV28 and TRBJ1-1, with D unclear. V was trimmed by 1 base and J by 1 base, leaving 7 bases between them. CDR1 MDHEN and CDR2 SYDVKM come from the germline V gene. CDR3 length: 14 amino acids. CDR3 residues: CASSLFPENTEAFF. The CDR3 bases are TGTGCCAGCAGTTTATTCCCTGAGAACACTGAAGCTTTCTTT.

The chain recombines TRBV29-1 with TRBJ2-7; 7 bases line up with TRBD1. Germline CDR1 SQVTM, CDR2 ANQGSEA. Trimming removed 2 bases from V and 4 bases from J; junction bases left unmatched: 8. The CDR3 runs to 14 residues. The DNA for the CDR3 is TGCAGCGTTGAACTCCGGGACAGCCTGTACGAGCAGTACTTC. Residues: CSVELRDSLYEQYF.

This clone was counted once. The DNA for the CDR3 is TGTGCCAGCACTCCACAGGGCGGGACCACTGAAGCTTTCTTT. Protein sequence: CASTPQGGTTEAFF. This chain links TRBV2 with TRBJ1-1; TRBD1 might be the D (6 bases). The germline V gene encodes CDR1 SNHLY and CDR2 FYNNEI. The CDR3 loop spans 14 amino acids. V lost 7 bases and J lost 4, with 16 bases in between. The full variable domain, in which reference TRBV2 and TRBJ1-1 provide the parts outside the CDR3, is EPEVTQTPSHQVTQMGQEVILRCVPISNHLYFYWYRQILGQKVEFLVSFYNNEISEKSEIFDDQFSVERPDGSNFTLKIRSTKLEDSAMYFCASTPQGGTTEAFFGQGTRLTVV.